This T cell receptor (beta chain) was recorded in a study of radiation and T cells in renal cell carcinoma. Libraries were prepared by immunoSEQ multiplex PCR; TCRdb keeps only in-frame clonotypes and omits some of them. Of around 16,000 clones listed, about 50% were seen once; the top ten hold about 9.7%. The treatment was: treatment-naive control, cytoreductive nephrectomy. Control samples are tumors resected by cytoreductive nephrectomy without prior radiation. The patient's renal cell carcinoma had clear cell pathology. CDR1 is MNHNS and CDR2 is SASEGT in the germline V gene. Deletions cut 1 base from V and 3 bases from J, with 13 bases between. The length of the CDR3 is 16 residues.

The rearrangement uses TRBV6-1 and TRBJ1-5; D may be TRBD1 (5 bases). The TCR comes from a man aged 35-49 years with renal cell carcinoma. Here the sequenced sample was tumor tissue, taken from a patient whose treatment was nephrectomy without radiotherapy. CDR3 loop: CASSEGGGGVNQPQHF. The CDR3 DNA is TGTGCCAGCAGTGAAGGGGGGGGAGGGGTCAATCAGCCCCAGCATTTT.